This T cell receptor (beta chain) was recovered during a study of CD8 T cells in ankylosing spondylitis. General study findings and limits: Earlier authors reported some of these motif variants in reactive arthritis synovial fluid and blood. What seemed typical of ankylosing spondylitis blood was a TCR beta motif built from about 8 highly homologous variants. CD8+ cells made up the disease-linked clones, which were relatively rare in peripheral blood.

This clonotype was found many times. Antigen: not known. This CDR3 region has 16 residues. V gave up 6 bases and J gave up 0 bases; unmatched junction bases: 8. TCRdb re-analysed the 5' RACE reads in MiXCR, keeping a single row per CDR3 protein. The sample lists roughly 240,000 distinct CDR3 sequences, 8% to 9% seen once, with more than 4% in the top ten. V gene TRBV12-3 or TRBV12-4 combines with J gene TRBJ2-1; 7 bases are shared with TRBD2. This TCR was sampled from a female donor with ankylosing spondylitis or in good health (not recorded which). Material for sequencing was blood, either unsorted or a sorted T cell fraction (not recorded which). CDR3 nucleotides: TGTGCCAGCAGCGGGCCGGGGGGAAGCTCCTACAATGAGCAGTTCTTC. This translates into CASSGPGGSSYNEQFF.